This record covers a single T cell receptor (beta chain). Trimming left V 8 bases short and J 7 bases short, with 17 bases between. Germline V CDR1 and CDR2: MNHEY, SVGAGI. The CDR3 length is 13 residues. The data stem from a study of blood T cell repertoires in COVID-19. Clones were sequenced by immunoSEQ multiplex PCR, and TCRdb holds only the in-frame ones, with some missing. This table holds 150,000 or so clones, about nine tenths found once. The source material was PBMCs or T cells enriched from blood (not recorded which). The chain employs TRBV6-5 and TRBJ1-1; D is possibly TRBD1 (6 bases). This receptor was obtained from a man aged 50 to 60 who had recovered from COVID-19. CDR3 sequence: CASGFGTKNEAFF. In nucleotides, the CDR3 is TGTGCCAGCGGATTCGGGACAAAAAATGAAGCTTTCTTT.